The clone carrying this T cell receptor (beta chain) was counted once. Produced via immunoSEQ multiplex PCR; TCRdb's table is partial and in-frame only. The sample shows roughly 2.4 million clones, approximately 94% of them seen only once. The sample belongs to a study of shared clonotypes between healthy human individuals. Germline lookup yields CDR1 MNHEY and CDR2 SVGAGI. Trimming took off 5 bases at V and 0 bases at J, with 8 bases between the two ends. The length of the CDR3 is 14 residues. This sequence originates from a man aged 18 to 30 in good health. The chain links TRBV6-5 to TRBJ1-3; maybe TRBD1 (5 bases). The sequenced sample was naive CD4+ T cells sorted from blood. Regarding subset: CD45RA+ positively selected. CDR3 DNA sequence: TGTGCCAGCAGTGCAGGGTTCTCTGGAAACACCATATATTTT. Protein sequence: CASSAGFSGNTIYF.